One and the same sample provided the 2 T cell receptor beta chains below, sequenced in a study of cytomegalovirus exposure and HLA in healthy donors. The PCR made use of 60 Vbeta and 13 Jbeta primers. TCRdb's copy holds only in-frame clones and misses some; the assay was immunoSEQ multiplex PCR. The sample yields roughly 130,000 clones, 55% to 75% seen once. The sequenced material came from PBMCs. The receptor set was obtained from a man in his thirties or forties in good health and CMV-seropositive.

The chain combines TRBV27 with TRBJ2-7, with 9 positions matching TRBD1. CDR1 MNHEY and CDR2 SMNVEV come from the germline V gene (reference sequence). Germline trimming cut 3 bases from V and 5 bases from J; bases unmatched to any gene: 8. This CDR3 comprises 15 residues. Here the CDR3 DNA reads TGTGCCAGCAGTTTGTGGGGGGACAGGGTACACGAGCAGTACTTC. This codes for CASSLWGDRVHEQYF.

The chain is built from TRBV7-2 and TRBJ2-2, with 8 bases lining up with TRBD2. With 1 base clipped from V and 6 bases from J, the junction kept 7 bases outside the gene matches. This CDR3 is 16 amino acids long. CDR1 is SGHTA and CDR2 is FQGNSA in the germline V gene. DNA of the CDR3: TGTGCCAGCAGCTTAGATTTAGCGGGAATGTCCGGGGAGCTGTTTTTT. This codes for CASSLDLAGMSGELFF.